This T cell receptor beta chain was sequenced for a study of persistence of HIV-infected CD4 T cells. Study background: Multiple blood draws of up to about 180 mL, except a couple of donors with single leukapheresis.

Germline V gene lookup returns CDR1 KGHDR and CDR2 SFDVKD. CDR3 length: 11 residues. Trimming pared 6 bases from V and 6 bases from J, leaving 6 bases between. This nonspecific control used anti-CD3/anti-CD28 bead stimulation of CD4+ T cells. Sorting of responding CD4+ T cells relied on upregulated CD40 ligand together with CD69. PBMCs were depleted of CD8+ T cells before stimulation. The immunoSEQ assay was version 4, run in survey mode. Template was genomic DNA at about 10 ng/uL, with up to 1 ug used per sample. Libraries were prepared by immunoSEQ multiplex PCR; TCRdb keeps only in-frame clonotypes and omits some of them. The data hold some 49,000 clones, with 70% to 90% observed a single time. Concerning this clone itself: Its antigen is undetermined.

Sequenced material: CD4+ T cells sorted from PBMCs after 18-hour stimulation, taken from a patient who received antiretroviral therapy. The source of this sequence is an adult woman with HIV who was CMV-seropositive. The rearrangement links TRBV24-1 to TRBJ2-3; unclear D gene. The CDR3 bases are TGTGCCACCAGTCTACGGGATACGCAGTATTTT. Protein product: CATSLRDTQYF.